The 27 T cell receptor beta chains presented below share a single source sample, sequenced in a study of cytotoxic CD8 clonotypes in ibrutinib-treated CLL. Profiling relied on immunoSEQ multiplex PCR, and the TCRdb table lists in-frame clones only, not all of them. The sample has about 130,000 clones; approximately 80% are singletons. Sequenced here: PBMCs, sampled after 12 months of ibrutinib treatment. All receptors come from a human donor with chronic lymphocytic leukemia.

The CDR3, as DNA: TGTGCCAGCAGTGAGGGAGGGACAGGAGTGGGGTCGGATGGCTACACCTTC. It yields the protein CASSEGGTGVGSDGYTF. This rearrangement joins TRBV6-1 to TRBJ1-2, with 8 nucleotides matching TRBD1. This CDR3 is 17 amino acids long. Trimming cost V 3 bases and J 6 bases; bases outside gene matches: 15. CDR1 MNHNS and CDR2 SASEGT come from the germline V gene.

CDR3 DNA: TGTGCCAGCAGTTCGATAGGGCCGGGGGGCTATGGCTACACCTTC. This encodes CASSSIGPGGYGYTF. The genes are TRBV28 and TRBJ1-2; D might be TRBD1 (5 bases). CDR1 MDHEN and CDR2 SYDVKM come from the germline V gene. V lost 4 bases and J 4 bases, leaving 16 bases between the germline ends. This CDR3 is built from 15 residues.

The chain has TRBV6-1 and TRBJ2-2, with D unresolved. Per the germline V gene, CDR1 is MNHNS and CDR2 is SASEGT. Trimming stripped 0 bases from V and 5 bases from J, with 10 bases between. This CDR3 comprises 15 residues. The DNA of the CDR3 is TGTGCCAGCAGTGAAGCTGAAGGCTGGACCGGGGAGCTGTTTTTT. This translates into CASSEAEGWTGELFF.

This clone was picked up a small number of times. The chain has TRBV6-9 and TRBJ1-5, with D possibly TRBD1 on 6 matching bases. The CDR3 is 15 residues long. From germline, CDR1 is MNHGY and CDR2 SVAAGI. Trimming removed 7 bases at V and 1 base at J, with 14 bases between. In nucleotides, the CDR3 is TGTGCCAGCATGCTGACGGGGGCCAGCAATCAGCCCCAGCATTTT. It encodes CASMLTGASNQPQHF.

In its sample, this clone was seen once. This chain connects TRBV15 to TRBJ2-7; the match to TRBD1 covers 9 bases. Germline CDR1 LNHNV, CDR2 YYDKDF (reference sequence). With V trimmed by 0 bases and J by 1 base, 4 bases remained unmatched. The CDR3 sequence is 16 residues long. CDR3 loop: CATSRDPGTGSYEQYF. DNA for the CDR3: TGTGCCACCAGCAGAGATCCCGGGACAGGGTCCTACGAGCAGTACTTC.

The chain joins TRBV19 to TRBJ2-1; 10 nucleotides match TRBD2. This CDR3 contains 14 residues. Unmatched junction bases numbered 7, after V lost 5 bases and J lost 9 bases. The germline V gene encodes CDR1 LNHDA and CDR2 SQIVND (reference sequence). CDR3 in amino acids: CASSFLAGDGEQFF. Written as DNA, the CDR3 is TGTGCCAGTAGTTTTCTAGCGGGAGACGGTGAGCAGTTCTTC.

This clone was seen a handful of times. This chain uses TRBV10-3 with TRBJ2-2; TRBD1 matches at 7 bases. Germline trimming cut 4 bases from V and 3 bases from J; bases unmatched to any gene: 2. The length of the CDR3 is 14 residues. The germline V gene encodes CDR1 ENHRY and CDR2 SYGVKD. In DNA form, the CDR3 reads TGTGCCATCAGTGGCCAGGGGGACACCGGGGAGCTGTTTTTT. Amino acids: CAISGQGDTGELFF.

The genes are TRBV6-1 and TRBJ2-7, with D possibly TRBD1 on 6 matching bases. This CDR3 is 11 amino acids long. CDR1 and CDR2 (germline): MNHNS, SASEGT. Trimming removed 10 bases at V and 5 bases at J, with 12 bases between. CDR3 coding DNA: TGTGCCACCCTAAGACAGGACGAGCAGTACTTC. This sequence encodes CATLRQDEQYF.

The rearrangement uses TRBV5-1 and TRBJ2-5; D may correspond to TRBD1 or TRBD2 (6 bases each). The CDR3 is 17 residues long. Germline loops: CDR1 SGHRS, CDR2 YFSETQ. Trimming took 0 bases from V and 7 from J, leaving 22 bases between them. The chain's CDR3 is CASSLVGGASQYGTQYF. CDR3 nucleotides: TGCGCCAGCAGCTTGGTGGGGGGCGCGTCTCAATATGGGACCCAGTACTTC. The full variable domain, with the rest looked up from reference TRBV5-1 and TRBJ2-5, is KAGVTQTPRYLIKTRGQQVTLSCSPISGHRSVSWYQQTPGQGLQFLFEYFSETQRNKGNFPGRFSGRQFSNSRSEMNVSTLELGDSALYLCASSLVGGASQYGTQYFGPGTRLLVL.

The rearrangement joins TRBV13 to TRBJ1-5; D gene unclear. V lost 2 bases to trimming and J lost 4 bases, with 3 bases between them. The CDR3 runs to 12 residues. CDR1 PRHDT and CDR2 FYEKMQ come from the germline V gene (reference sequence). The CDR3 spells CASSLRNQPQHF. The DNA for the CDR3 is TGTGCCAGCAGCTTAAGAAATCAGCCCCAGCATTTT. Complete variable domain (other parts from reference TRBV13 and TRBJ1-5): AAGVIQSPRHLIKEKRETATLKCYPIPRHDTVYWYQQGPGQDPQFLISFYEKMQSDKGSIPDRFSAQQFSDYHSELNMSSLELGDSALYFCASSLRNQPQHFGDGTRLSIL.

The rearrangement links TRBV15 to TRBJ1-1; D might be TRBD1 (6 bases). Germline assignment: CDR1 LNHNV and CDR2 YYDKDF (reference sequence). This CDR3 has 15 residues. Trimming removed 5 bases from V and 0 bases from J, with 13 bases in between. The CDR3 spells CATSARTALNTEAFF. The CDR3 DNA reads TGTGCCACCAGCGCTAGGACAGCGTTGAACACTGAAGCTTTCTTT.

This clone has a single count. The V call is TRBV25-1, the J call TRBJ2-1, with D maybe TRBD1 (6 bases). From germline, CDR1 is MGHDK and CDR2 SYGVNS. The CDR3 has 16 residues. V lost 2 bases and J 0 bases, leaving 11 bases between the germline ends. DNA for the CDR3: TGTGCCAGCAGTGAAACCAGGGGTGACTCCTACAATGAGCAGTTCTTC. Its translation is CASSETRGDSYNEQFF. The full variable domain, with the rest looked up from reference TRBV25-1 and TRBJ2-1, is EADIYQTPRYLVIGTGKKITLECSQTMGHDKMYWYQQDPGMELHLIHYSYGVNSTEKGDLSSESTVSRIRTEHFPLTLESARPSHTSQYLCASSETRGDSYNEQFFGPGTRLTVL.

The chain has TRBV5-4 and TRBJ2-1; 12 positions match TRBD2. Losses at the gene ends were 3 bases for V and 7 bases for J; bases not matched to a gene: 8. CDR1 SGHNT and CDR2 YYREEE come from the germline V gene (reference sequence). The CDR3 contains 16 residues. The CDR3 nucleotides are TGTGCCAGCAGCTCCCGACTAGCGGGAGACGGGAATGAGCAGTTCTTC. It translates to CASSSRLAGDGNEQFF.

This clone has only one observation. The chain recombines TRBV4-3 with TRBJ1-4, with D uncertain. V was cut by 3 bases and J by 0 bases, with 5 bases left in between. This CDR3 is 14 amino acids long. In germline, CDR1 is LGHNA, CDR2 YSLEER. CDR3 DNA sequence: TGCGCCAGCAGCCATGGTGCAACTAATGAAAAACTGTTTTTT. Translated: CASSHGATNEKLFF.

The V call is TRBV5-1, the J call TRBJ2-7, with 11 bases that match TRBD2. The CDR3 consists of 17 residues. In germline, CDR1 is SGHRS, CDR2 YFSETQ. J lost 1 base, V lost 1 base, and 7 bases had no gene match. The CDR3 loop reads CASSLFATSGKSYEQYF. CDR3 DNA sequence: TGCGCCAGCAGCTTGTTCGCGACTAGCGGGAAGTCCTACGAGCAGTACTTC.

The V call is TRBV7-9, the J call TRBJ2-1; 7 bases are a match to TRBD2. The length of the CDR3 is 16 residues. V gave up 1 base and J gave up 1 base; unmatched junction bases: 4. Germline values: CDR1 SEHNR, CDR2 FQNEAQ (reference sequence). The CDR3 DNA follows: TGTGCCAGCAGCTTAGGGACTAGTGCATCCTACAATGAGCAGTTCTTC. This codes for CASSLGTSASYNEQFF.

J is TRBJ2-2 and V is TRBV4-3; 7 bases are shared with TRBD2. Germline V CDR1 and CDR2: LGHNA, YSLEER. The length of the CDR3 is 16 residues. The V gene end was trimmed by 3 bases and the J gene end by 7 bases; junction bases not matched to a gene: 11. The CDR3 protein is CASSQEGGPYSGELFF. Here the CDR3 DNA reads TGCGCCAGCAGCCAGGAGGGAGGGCCGTATAGCGGGGAGCTGTTTTTT.

The rearrangement uses TRBV4-3 and TRBJ2-5; 12 nucleotides agree with TRBD2. V lost 0 bases, J lost 4 bases, and 9 bases stayed unmatched. The CDR3 runs 18 residues. The germline V gene encodes CDR1 LGHNA and CDR2 YSLEER. Here the CDR3 reads CASSQDLTSGRAGETQYF. CDR3 bases: TGCGCCAGCAGCCAAGATTTGACTAGCGGGAGAGCTGGAGAGACCCAGTACTTC.

V is TRBV5-5 and J is TRBJ2-7, with a weak D call TRBD2 (6 bases). Trimming pared 1 base from V and 3 bases from J, leaving 14 bases between. The CDR3 spans 15 residues. The germline gives CDR1 SGHKS, CDR2 YYEKEE (reference sequence). The CDR3 is CASSLLGGESYEQYF. CDR3 nucleotide sequence: TGTGCCAGCAGCTTGTTAGGAGGGGAGAGCTACGAGCAGTACTTC.

This clone has only one observation. This chain joins TRBV19 and TRBJ2-7, with 7 nucleotides matching TRBD1. V shed 6 bases, J shed 0 bases, and the junction held 5 bases outside the gene matches. The CDR3 is 14 residues long. Germline V CDR1 and CDR2: LNHDA, SQIVND (reference sequence). CDR3 loop: CASSPRTGSYEQYF. CDR3 bases: TGTGCCAGTAGCCCCCGGACAGGCTCCTACGAGCAGTACTTC.

This clone has a handful of counts. V usage is TRBV6-6 and J usage is TRBJ2-5; D may be TRBD2 (5 bases). Trimming stripped 0 bases from V and 1 base from J, with 6 bases between. The germline CDR1 and CDR2 sequences are MNHNY and SVGAGI (reference sequence). This CDR3 contains 14 residues. This CDR3 is CASSYSSVQETQYF. The CDR3 DNA reads as TGTGCCAGCAGTTACTCTAGCGTCCAAGAGACCCAGTACTTC.

The chain carries TRBV7-2 and TRBJ1-3; D gene unclear. This CDR3 has 15 residues. Trimming shortened V by 2 bases and J by 0 bases, and 8 bases separated the two germline ends. Germline loops: CDR1 SGHTA, CDR2 FQGNSA. The DNA of the CDR3 is TGTGCCAGCAGCTTACGCCCAGACTCTGGAAACACCATATATTTT. Translating gives CASSLRPDSGNTIYF.

This clone occurred a few times. V and J are TRBV6-1 and TRBJ1-1, with D uncertain. CDR1 MNHNS and CDR2 SASEGT come from the germline V gene. V was pared by 3 bases and J by 1 base, with 6 bases between. This CDR3 has 13 residues. The CDR3 spells CASSDQENTEAFF. The CDR3 region has the DNA TGTGCCAGCAGTGATCAAGAGAACACTGAAGCTTTCTTT.

V and J are TRBV10-1 and TRBJ2-7; D not certain. Germline CDR1 reads WNHNN; CDR2 reads SYGVQD (reference sequence). There are 11 residues in the CDR3. The V and J ends lost 3 bases and 5 bases respectively, with 5 bases between them. In DNA, the CDR3 is TGCGCCAGCAGTGAAAACAACGAGCAGTACTTC. Its translation: CASSENNEQYF.

The chain employs TRBV18 and TRBJ1-2; TRBD1 might be the D (6 bases). Germline values: CDR1 KGHSH, CDR2 LQKENI. The CDR3 length is 14 residues. Trimming removed 6 bases from V and 1 base from J, with 12 bases in between. The CDR3 DNA is TGTGCCAGCTCCACTGGACAGCTTAACTATGGCTACACCTTC. It yields the protein CASSTGQLNYGYTF.

The J gene is TRBJ1-4, the V gene TRBV5-6, with D possibly being TRBD1 (6 bases). CDR3 length: 12 residues. The V end was cut by 2 bases, the J end by 15 bases, with 14 bases between. Germline values: CDR1 SGHDT, CDR2 YYEEEE. CDR3 sequence reads: CASSFSTGRVFF. The CDR3 coding sequence is TGTGCCAGCAGCTTCTCTACAGGGAGGGTGTTTTTT.

The rearrangement uses TRBV6-5 and TRBJ1-1; the D gene is possibly TRBD1 (6 bases). The V end lost 9 bases, the J end lost 4 bases, and 12 bases lay between the germline ends. Germline V gene sequence: CDR1 MNHEY, CDR2 SVGAGI. This CDR3 spans 12 amino acids. CDR3 in DNA: TGTGCCAGTTCTAGGACAGCCACTGAAGCTTTCTTT. Its protein product is CASSRTATEAFF.